The 14 T cell receptor beta chains given below trace back to one sample, sequenced in a study of T cell changes during pregnancy in multiple sclerosis (dated by TCRdb to between 2018 and 2021). The method was the immunoSEQ multiplex PCR assay. The table was pulled from immuneACCESS by TCRdb, which kept in-frame rearrangements only. Such tables lose some clones; where checked, under half of the loss comes from unresolved V genes, and the rest has no known cause. The sample table holds under 110,000 clones, of which about 90% were seen once. 1.6% of the sample belongs to the ten largest clones. The sequencing here drew on peripheral blood, taken before pregnancy. These receptors all come from a female donor with multiple sclerosis, enrolled in a pregnancy study.

This clone has more than one count but fewer than ten. The rearrangement uses TRBV2 and TRBJ1-2; perhaps TRBD1 as D (6 bases). Between the trimmed V and J ends, which lost 5 bases and 1 base, there was a span of 11 bases. The germline CDR1 and CDR2 sequences are SNHLY and FYNNEI. The CDR3 has 14 amino acids. CDR3 region: CASSSDSFNYGYTF. The DNA of the CDR3 is TGTGCCAGCAGTTCGGACAGTTTTAACTATGGCTACACCTTC.

The V gene is TRBV6-5, the J gene TRBJ2-7; 12 positions agree with TRBD2. Germline V lookup: CDR1 MNHEY, CDR2 SVGAGI. The V and J ends lost 8 bases and 3 bases, in that order; junction bases with no gene match: 2. CDR3 length: 13 amino acids. DNA of the CDR3: TGTGCCAGCGGACTAGCGGGGTTCTACGAGCAGTACTTC. Protein product: CASGLAGFYEQYF.

V gene TRBV5-1 combines with J gene TRBJ2-3; D remains ambiguous. CDR3 length equals 17 residues. With 0 bases removed from V and 0 bases from J, the gap between germline ends came to 14 bases. CDR1 is SGHRS, CDR2 YFSETQ, per germline. In DNA form, the CDR3 reads TGCGCCAGCAGCTTGGCTCTTCGCGGTTCTAGCACAGATACGCAGTATTTT. Translated: CASSLALRGSSTDTQYF. Combining the CDR3 with reference TRBV5-1 and TRBJ2-3 gives the whole variable domain KAGVTQTPRYLIKTRGQQVTLSCSPISGHRSVSWYQQTPGQGLQFLFEYFSETQRNKGNFPGRFSGRQFSNSRSEMNVSTLELGDSALYLCASSLALRGSSTDTQYFGPGTRLTVL.

The chain has TRBV27 and TRBJ2-7; 7 nucleotides line up with TRBD2. CDR3 length: 13 amino acids. Trimming at V came to 6 bases and at J to 1 base, leaving 3 bases not matched to a gene. CDR1 and CDR2 (germline): MNHEY, SMNVEV (reference sequence). CDR3 in amino acids: CASSWRESYEQYF. Written as DNA, the CDR3 is TGTGCCAGCAGCTGGCGGGAGTCCTACGAGCAGTACTTC.

Worth noting for this clone: One end of the junction does not line up with germline, which may come from a read error. The chain carries TRBV5-4 and TRBJ1-3; D not resolved. This CDR3 has 15 amino acids. CDR1 SGHNT and CDR2 YYREEE come from the germline V gene (reference sequence). The CDR3 DNA sequence: TGCGCCAGCAGCCCCGCCGGGATCTCTGGAAACACCATATATTTT. Translating gives CASSPAGISGNTIYF.

The V and J genes are TRBV6-5 and TRBJ2-1; 8 bases line up with TRBD1. Germline trimming cut 6 bases from V and 14 bases from J; bases unmatched to any gene: 9. CDR3 length equals 12 residues. Looked up from germline, CDR1 is MNHEY and CDR2 is SVGAGI. The CDR3 nucleotides are TGTGCCAGCAGATACACGACAGGGGAGGAGTTCTTC. Protein: CASRYTTGEEFF.

The chain joins TRBV27 to TRBJ2-6; perhaps TRBD1 as D (6 bases). CDR1 is MNHEY and CDR2 is SMNVEV in the germline V gene (reference sequence). This CDR3 contains 16 residues. V was trimmed by 10 bases and J by 0 bases, leaving 16 bases between them. The CDR3 sequence is CATRTVFSSGANVLTF. The CDR3 DNA follows: TGTGCCACCCGGACAGTCTTTAGCTCTGGGGCCAACGTCCTGACTTTC.

This rearrangement joins TRBV28 to TRBJ1-5; D gene uncertain. Trimming cost V 7 bases and J 5 bases, with 12 bases left between them. Germline-derived CDR1 and CDR2 are MDHEN and SYDVKM. The CDR3 extends over 13 amino acids. CDR3 region: CASTSWGDQPQHF. In nucleotides, the CDR3 is TGTGCCAGCACCTCTTGGGGAGATCAGCCCCAGCATTTT.

The rearrangement uses TRBV6-6 and TRBJ2-5; TRBD2 aligns across 15 bases. Germline lookup yields CDR1 MNHNY and CDR2 SVGAGI (reference sequence). J gave up 4 bases and V 10 bases, and 7 bases lay outside the gene matches. The CDR3 covers 15 residues. Here the CDR3 reads CAIRTSGGATETQYF. In nucleotides, the CDR3 is TGTGCCATCCGGACTAGCGGGGGGGCCACAGAGACCCAGTACTTC.

This clone was seen once. This rearrangement joins TRBV28 to TRBJ2-7; TRBD1 matches 9 bases. The CDR3 is made up of 12 amino acids. Germline V gives CDR1 MDHEN, CDR2 SYDVKM. Unmatched junction bases numbered 2, after V lost 6 bases and J lost 5 bases. The CDR3 DNA follows: TGTGCCAGCAGCACAGGGGGCCACGAGCAGTACTTC. It yields the protein CASSTGGHEQYF.

This clone was observed a handful of times. The genes are TRBV5-8 and TRBJ1-5, with D perhaps TRBD1 (6 bases). The CDR3 totals 13 residues. From germline, CDR1 is SGHTS and CDR2 YDEGEE. V was trimmed by 1 base and J by 6 bases, leaving 8 bases between them. This chain's CDR3 is CASSLHRAQPQHF. The CDR3 DNA follows: TGTGCCAGCAGCTTGCACAGGGCTCAGCCCCAGCATTTT.

The chain has TRBV28 and TRBJ2-1; 9 bases align to TRBD1. There are 15 residues in the CDR3. CDR1 and CDR2 from the germline V gene are MDHEN and SYDVKM. J lost 9 bases, V lost 4 bases, and 10 bases had no gene match. The DNA of the CDR3 is TGTGCCAGCAGTTCCTTGGGACAGGGTTTTGGTGAGCAGTTCTTC. Protein product: CASSSLGQGFGEQFF.

V usage is TRBV2 and J usage is TRBJ1-2, with TRBD1 matching over 9 bases. The V gene's germline CDR1 is SNHLY and CDR2 FYNNEI. The CDR3 extends over 15 amino acids. V lost 1 base to trimming and J lost 7 bases; unmatched junction nucleotides: 7. CDR3 protein: CASSEVSQGAVGYTF. DNA for the CDR3: TGTGCCAGCAGTGAAGTGTCACAGGGGGCGGTTGGCTACACCTTC.

The chain links TRBV5-1 to TRBJ2-3; 9 nucleotides agree with TRBD2. J gave up 0 bases and V 3 bases, and 5 bases lay outside the gene matches. The CDR3 has 16 amino acids. Germline CDR1 SGHRS, CDR2 YFSETQ. This CDR3 reads CASSYPSGASTDTQYF. CDR3 in DNA: TGCGCCAGCAGCTATCCTAGCGGGGCTAGCACAGATACGCAGTATTTT.